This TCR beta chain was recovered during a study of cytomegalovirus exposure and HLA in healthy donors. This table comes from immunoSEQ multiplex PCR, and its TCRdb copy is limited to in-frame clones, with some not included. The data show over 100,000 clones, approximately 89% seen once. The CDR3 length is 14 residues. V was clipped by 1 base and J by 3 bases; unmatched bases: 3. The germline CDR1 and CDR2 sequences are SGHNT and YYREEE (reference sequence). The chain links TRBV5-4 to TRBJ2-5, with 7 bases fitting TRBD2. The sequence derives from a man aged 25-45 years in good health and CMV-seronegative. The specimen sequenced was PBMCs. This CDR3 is CASSLFAGEETQYF. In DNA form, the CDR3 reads TGTGCCAGCAGCTTGTTCGCGGGGGAAGAGACCCAGTACTTC.